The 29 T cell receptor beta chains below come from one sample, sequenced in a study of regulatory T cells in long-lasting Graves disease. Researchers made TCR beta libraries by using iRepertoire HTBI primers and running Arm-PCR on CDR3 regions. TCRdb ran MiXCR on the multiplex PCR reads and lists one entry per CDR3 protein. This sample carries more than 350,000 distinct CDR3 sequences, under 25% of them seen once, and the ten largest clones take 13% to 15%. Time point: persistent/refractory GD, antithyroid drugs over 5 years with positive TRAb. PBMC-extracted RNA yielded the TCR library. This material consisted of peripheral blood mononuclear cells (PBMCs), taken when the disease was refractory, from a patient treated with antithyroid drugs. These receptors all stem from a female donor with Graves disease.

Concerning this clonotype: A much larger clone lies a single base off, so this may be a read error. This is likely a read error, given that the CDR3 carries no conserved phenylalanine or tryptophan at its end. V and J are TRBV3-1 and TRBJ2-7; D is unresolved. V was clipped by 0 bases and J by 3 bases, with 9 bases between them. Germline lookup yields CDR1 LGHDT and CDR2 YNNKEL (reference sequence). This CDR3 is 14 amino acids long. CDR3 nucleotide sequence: TGTGCCAGCAGCCAAGAAAACAACCACTACGAGCAGTACCTC. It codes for CASSQENNHYEQYL.

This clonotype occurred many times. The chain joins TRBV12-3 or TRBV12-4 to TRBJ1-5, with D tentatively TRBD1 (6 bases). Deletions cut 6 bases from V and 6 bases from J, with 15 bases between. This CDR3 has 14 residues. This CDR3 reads CASSTGGFGQPQHF. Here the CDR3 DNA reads TGTGCCAGCAGCACGGGGGGCTTCGGTCAGCCCCAGCATTTT.

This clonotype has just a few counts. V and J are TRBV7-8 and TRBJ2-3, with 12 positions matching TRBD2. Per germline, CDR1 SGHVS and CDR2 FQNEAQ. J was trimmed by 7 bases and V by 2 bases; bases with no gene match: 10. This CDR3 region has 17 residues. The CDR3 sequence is CASSLQTSGRVSHTQYF. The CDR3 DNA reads TGTGCCAGCAGCTTACAGACTAGCGGGAGAGTTTCTCATACGCAGTATTTT.

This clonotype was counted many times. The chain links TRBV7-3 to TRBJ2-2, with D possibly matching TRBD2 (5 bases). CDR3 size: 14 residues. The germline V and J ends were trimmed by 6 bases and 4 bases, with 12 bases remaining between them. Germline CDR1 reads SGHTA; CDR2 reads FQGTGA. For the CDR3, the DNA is TGTGCCAGCAGACTGACCGGAGGCACCGGGGAGCTGTTTTTT. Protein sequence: CASRLTGGTGELFF.

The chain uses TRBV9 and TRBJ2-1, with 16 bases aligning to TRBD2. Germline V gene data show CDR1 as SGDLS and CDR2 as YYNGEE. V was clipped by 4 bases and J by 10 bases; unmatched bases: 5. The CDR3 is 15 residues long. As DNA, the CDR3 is TGTGCCAGCAGCTGGGGACTAGCGGGAGGGGACGAGCAGTTCTTC. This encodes CASSWGLAGGDEQFF.

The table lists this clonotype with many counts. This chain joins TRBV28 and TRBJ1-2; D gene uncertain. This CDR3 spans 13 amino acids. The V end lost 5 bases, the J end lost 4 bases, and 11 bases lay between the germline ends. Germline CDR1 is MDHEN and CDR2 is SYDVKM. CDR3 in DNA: TGTGCCAGCAGTGCCGACCGACTCTATGGCTACACCTTC. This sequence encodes CASSADRLYGYTF.

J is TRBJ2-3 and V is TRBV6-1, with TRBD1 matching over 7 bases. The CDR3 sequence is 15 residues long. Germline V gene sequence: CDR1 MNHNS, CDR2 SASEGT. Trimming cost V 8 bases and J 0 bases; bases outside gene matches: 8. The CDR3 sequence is CASQPDRTSTDTQYF. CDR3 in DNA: TGTGCCAGCCAACCGGACAGGACTAGCACAGATACGCAGTATTTT.

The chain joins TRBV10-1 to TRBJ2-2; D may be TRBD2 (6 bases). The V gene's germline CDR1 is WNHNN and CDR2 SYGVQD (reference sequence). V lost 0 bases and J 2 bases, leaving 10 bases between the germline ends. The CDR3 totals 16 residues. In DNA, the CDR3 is TGCGCCAGCAGTGAGTCGCGCGGGACCAACACCGGGGAGCTGTTTTTT. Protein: CASSESRGTNTGELFF.

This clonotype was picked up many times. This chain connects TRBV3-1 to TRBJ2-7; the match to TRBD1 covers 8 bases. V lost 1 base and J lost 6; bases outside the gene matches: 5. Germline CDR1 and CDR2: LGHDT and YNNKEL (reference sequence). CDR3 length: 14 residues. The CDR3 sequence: CASSQVGQGGEQYF. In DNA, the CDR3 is TGTGCCAGCAGCCAAGTTGGACAGGGCGGCGAGCAGTACTTC.

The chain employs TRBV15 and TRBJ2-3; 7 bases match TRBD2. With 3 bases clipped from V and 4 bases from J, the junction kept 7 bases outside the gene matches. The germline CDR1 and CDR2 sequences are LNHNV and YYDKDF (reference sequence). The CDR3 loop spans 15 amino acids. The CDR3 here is CATSRLAGVADTQYF. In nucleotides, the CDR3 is TGTGCCACCAGCAGGCTGGCGGGAGTCGCAGATACGCAGTATTTT.

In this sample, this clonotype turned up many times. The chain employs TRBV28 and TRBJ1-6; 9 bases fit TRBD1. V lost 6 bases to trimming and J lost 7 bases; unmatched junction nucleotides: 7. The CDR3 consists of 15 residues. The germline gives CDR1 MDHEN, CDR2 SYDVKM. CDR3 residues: CASSLRQGGNSPLHF. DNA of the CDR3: TGTGCCAGCAGCCTTCGACAGGGGGGAAATTCACCCCTCCACTTT.

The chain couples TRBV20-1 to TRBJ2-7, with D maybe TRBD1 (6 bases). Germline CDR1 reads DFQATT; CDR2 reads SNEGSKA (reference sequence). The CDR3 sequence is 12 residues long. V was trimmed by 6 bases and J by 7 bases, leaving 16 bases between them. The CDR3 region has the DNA TGCAGTGCATACGAGGGACACCGGGAGCAGTACTTC. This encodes CSAYEGHREQYF.

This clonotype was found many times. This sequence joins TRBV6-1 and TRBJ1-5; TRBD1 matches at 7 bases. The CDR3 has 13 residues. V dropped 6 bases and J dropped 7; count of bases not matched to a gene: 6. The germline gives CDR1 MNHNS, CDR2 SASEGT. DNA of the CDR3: TGTGCCAGCAGCACGGACAGGTTCCAGCCCCAGCATTTT. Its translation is CASSTDRFQPQHF.

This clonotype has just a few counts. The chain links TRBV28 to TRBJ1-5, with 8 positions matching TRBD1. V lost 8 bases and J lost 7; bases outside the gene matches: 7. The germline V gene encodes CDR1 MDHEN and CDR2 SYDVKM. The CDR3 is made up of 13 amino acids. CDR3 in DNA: TGTGCCAGCCAACAGGGGGAAGGGCAGCCCCAGCATTTT. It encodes CASQQGEGQPQHF.

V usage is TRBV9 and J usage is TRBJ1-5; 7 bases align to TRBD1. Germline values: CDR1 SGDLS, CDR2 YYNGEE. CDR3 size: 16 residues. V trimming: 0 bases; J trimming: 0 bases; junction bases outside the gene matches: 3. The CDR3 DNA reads TGTGCCAGCAGCGTAGGGACAGGCGCTAGCAATCAGCCCCAGCATTTT. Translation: CASSVGTGASNQPQHF.

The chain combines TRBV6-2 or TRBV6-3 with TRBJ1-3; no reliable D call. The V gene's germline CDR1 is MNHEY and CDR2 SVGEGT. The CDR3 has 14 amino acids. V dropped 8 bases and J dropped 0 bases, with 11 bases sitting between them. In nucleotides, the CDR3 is TGTGCCAGCCCTTCGGACCACTCTGGAAACACCATATATTTT. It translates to CASPSDHSGNTIYF.

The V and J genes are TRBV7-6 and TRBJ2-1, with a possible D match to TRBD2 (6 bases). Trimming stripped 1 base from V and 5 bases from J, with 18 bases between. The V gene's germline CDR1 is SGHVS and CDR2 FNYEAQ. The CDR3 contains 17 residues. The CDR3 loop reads CASSLDASAAGHNEQFF. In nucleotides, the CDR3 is TGTGCCAGCAGCTTAGACGCTAGCGCTGCAGGCCACAATGAGCAGTTCTTC.

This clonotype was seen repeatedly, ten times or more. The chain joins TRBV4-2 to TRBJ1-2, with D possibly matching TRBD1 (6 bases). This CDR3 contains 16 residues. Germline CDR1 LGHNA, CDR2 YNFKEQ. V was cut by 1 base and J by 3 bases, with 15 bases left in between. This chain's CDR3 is CASSQASGAEHYGYTF. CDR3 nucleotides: TGTGCCAGCAGCCAAGCGTCAGGGGCCGAACACTATGGCTACACCTTC.

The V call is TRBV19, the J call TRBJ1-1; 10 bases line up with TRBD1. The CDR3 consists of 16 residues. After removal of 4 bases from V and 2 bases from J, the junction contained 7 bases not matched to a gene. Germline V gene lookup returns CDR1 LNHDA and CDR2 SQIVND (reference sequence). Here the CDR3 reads CASSNSDRGRNTEAFF. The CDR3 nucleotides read TGTGCCAGTAGTAACTCAGACAGGGGGCGTAACACTGAAGCTTTCTTT.

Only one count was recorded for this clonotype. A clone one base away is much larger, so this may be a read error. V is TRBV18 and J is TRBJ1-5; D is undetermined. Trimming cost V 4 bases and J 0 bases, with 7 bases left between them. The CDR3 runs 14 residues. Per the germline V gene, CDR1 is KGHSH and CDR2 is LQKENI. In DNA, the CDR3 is TGTGCCAGCTCACATGAGACTAGCAATCAGCCCCAGCATTTT. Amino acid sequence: CASSHETSNQPQHF.

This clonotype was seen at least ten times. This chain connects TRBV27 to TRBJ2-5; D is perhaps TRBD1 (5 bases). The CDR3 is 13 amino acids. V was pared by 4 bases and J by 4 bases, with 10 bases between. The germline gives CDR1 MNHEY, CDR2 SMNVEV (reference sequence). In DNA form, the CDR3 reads TGTGCCAGCAGTTCGGACAATTCAGAGACCCAGTACTTC. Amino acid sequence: CASSSDNSETQYF.

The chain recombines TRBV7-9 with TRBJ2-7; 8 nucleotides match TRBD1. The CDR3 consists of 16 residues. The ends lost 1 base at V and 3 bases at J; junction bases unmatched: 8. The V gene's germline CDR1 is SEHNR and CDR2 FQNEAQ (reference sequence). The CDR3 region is CASSLVGWGTGYEQYF. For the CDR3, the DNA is TGTGCCAGCAGCTTAGTTGGATGGGGGACAGGCTACGAGCAGTACTTC.

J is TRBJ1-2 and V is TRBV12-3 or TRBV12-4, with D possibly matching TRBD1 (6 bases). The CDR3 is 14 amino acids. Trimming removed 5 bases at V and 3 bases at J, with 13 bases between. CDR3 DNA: TGTGCCAGCAGTGAGGGGGGCACTCACTATGGCTACACCTTC. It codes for CASSEGGTHYGYTF.

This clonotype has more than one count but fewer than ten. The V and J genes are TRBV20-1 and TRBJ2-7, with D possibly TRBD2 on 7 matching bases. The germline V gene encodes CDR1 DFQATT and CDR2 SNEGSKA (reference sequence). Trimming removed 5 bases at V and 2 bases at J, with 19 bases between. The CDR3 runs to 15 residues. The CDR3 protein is CSAGGGGSSTYEQYF. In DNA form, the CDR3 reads TGCAGTGCTGGGGGGGGGGGCAGTTCTACCTACGAGCAGTACTTC.

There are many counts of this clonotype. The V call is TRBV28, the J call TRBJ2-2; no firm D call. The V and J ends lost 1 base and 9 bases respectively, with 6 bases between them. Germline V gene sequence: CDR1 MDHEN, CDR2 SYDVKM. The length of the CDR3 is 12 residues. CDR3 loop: CASSLFNRELFF. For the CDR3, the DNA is TGTGCCAGCAGTTTATTCAACCGGGAGCTGTTTTTT.

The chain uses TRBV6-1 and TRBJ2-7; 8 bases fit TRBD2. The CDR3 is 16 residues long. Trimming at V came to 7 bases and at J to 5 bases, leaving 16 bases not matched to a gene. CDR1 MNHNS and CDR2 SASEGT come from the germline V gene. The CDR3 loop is CASIPPGIAGRNEQYF. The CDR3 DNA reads TGTGCCAGCATCCCGCCGGGGATAGCGGGGAGAAACGAGCAGTACTTC.

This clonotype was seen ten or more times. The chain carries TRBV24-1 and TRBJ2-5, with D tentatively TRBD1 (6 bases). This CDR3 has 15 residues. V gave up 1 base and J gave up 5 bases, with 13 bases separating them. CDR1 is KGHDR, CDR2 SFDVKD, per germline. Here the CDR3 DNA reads TGTGCCACCAGTGATTTATCCACAGGGTGGGAGACCCAGTACTTC. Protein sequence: CATSDLSTGWETQYF.

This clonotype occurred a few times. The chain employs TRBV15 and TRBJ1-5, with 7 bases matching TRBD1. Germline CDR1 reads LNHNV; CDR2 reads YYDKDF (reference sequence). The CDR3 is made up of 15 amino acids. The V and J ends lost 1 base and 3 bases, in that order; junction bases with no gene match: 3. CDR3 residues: CATSRAGQHNQPQHF. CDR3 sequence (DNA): TGTGCCACCAGCAGAGCGGGACAGCACAATCAGCCCCAGCATTTT.

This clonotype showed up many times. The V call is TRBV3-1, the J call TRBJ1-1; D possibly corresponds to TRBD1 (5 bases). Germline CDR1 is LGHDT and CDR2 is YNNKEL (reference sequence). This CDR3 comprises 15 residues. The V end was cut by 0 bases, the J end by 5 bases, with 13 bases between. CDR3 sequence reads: CASSQDGGAGTEAFF. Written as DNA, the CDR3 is TGTGCCAGCAGCCAAGATGGAGGGGCGGGAACTGAAGCTTTCTTT.